This entry features one T cell receptor (beta chain) sequence. Its antigen is as yet unknown. There are 17 residues in the CDR3. The V segment lost 1 base and the J segment 0 bases; nucleotides outside the gene matches: 3. The germline CDR1 and CDR2 sequences are SNHLY and FYNNEI. The PCR employed 60 Vbeta primers together with 13 Jbeta primers. The table came from immunoSEQ multiplex PCR; TCRdb's copy has only in-frame clones and leaves some out. The data contain 120,000 to 150,000 clones, around 79% of them singletons. The entry originates in a study of cytomegalovirus exposure and HLA in healthy donors. Findings of the study overall: The authors excluded some V segments, including TRBV6-2 and TRBV6-3, as indistinguishable. Earlier analysis looked at TCR beta V segments, and most were productive about 87% or about 30% of the time.

This chain joins TRBV2 and TRBJ2-6; 7 bases line up with TRBD1. The sample taken for sequencing was PBMCs. This TCR was recovered from a man aged 35-49 years in good health and CMV-seropositive. The CDR3 loop is CASSEGTGSSGANVLTF. In DNA, the CDR3 is TGTGCCAGCAGTGAAGGGACAGGCAGCTCTGGGGCCAACGTCCTGACTTTC.